This TCR beta chain was profiled in a study of cytomegalovirus exposure and HLA in healthy donors. This clone occurred once. V dropped 0 bases and J dropped 0 bases, with 15 bases sitting between them. Germline V gene sequence: CDR1 SGHTA, CDR2 FQGNSA. This CDR3 is 17 amino acids long. PCR amplification relied on 60 Vbeta primers (plus 13 Jbeta primers). The protocol was immunoSEQ multiplex PCR, while the TCRdb copy is restricted to in-frame clones and leaves out a portion. The data hold about 190,000 clones, with about 81% observed a single time. The receptor was derived from a man aged 25 to 40 in good health and CMV-seropositive. Sequenced sample: PBMCs. The chain couples TRBV7-2 to TRBJ2-7; no clear D gene. The CDR3 reads CASSLASGPRSSYEQYF. The CDR3 nucleotides are TGTGCCAGCAGCTTAGCAAGTGGCCCGAGGAGCTCCTACGAGCAGTACTTC.